The clone carrying this T cell receptor (beta chain) was seen a handful of times. TCRdb processed the 5' RACE reads anew with MiXCR; each CDR3 protein has one entry. The data show hundreds of thousands of distinct CDR3 sequences, approximately 18% seen once. This sample was included in a study of T cells after yellow fever vaccination. Study-level information: Fractions low in cell number were prepared with SMART-Seq v4 Ultra Low Input.

The V end was cut by 5 bases, the J end by 3 bases, with 5 bases between. CDR1 LNHDA and CDR2 SQIVND come from the germline V gene (reference sequence). CDR3 length: 12 residues. The rearrangement joins TRBV19 to TRBJ1-5; unclear D gene. The sequence came from a man aged 18 to 29 who received the YFV17D yellow fever vaccine. The sequencing used PBMCs, collected before the yellow fever booster vaccination. The CDR3 nucleotides read TGTGCCAGTAGTGTGGACAATCAGCCCCAGCATTTT. It encodes CASSVDNQPQHF.